What follows are 19 T cell receptor beta chains derived from one specimen sequenced in a study of T cells in Graves' hyperthyroidism and ophthalmopathy. Amplified TCR beta CDR3 regions came from RNA transcripts. Primed by the HTBI set, a first-round RT-PCR was run on the TCR CDR3. A single record per CDR3 protein comes from TCRdb applying MiXCR to the multiplex PCR reads. Of some 510,000 distinct CDR3 sequences detected, about a fifth appear once; the ten largest clones hold about 26%. Sequencing was done on a sample of blood. The origin of the receptors is a man in his late teens or twenties with Graves' hyperthyroidism.

The table lists this clonotype with many counts. The chain employs TRBV6-5 and TRBJ2-7; 10 nucleotides line up with TRBD1. Germline CDR1 and CDR2: MNHEY and SVGAGI. The CDR3 consists of 13 residues. Losses at the gene ends were 2 bases for V and 5 bases for J; bases not matched to a gene: 0. For the CDR3, the DNA is TGTGCCAGCAGTTACGGGACAGGGGACGAGCAGTACTTC. As protein: CASSYGTGDEQYF.

This chain connects TRBV20-1 to TRBJ2-7, with D possibly matching TRBD2 (6 bases). Germline loops: CDR1 DFQATT, CDR2 SNEGSKA (reference sequence). This CDR3 has 14 amino acids. V was trimmed by 2 bases and J by 3 bases, leaving 14 bases between them. The CDR3 loop reads CSARRAGFGYEQYF. The CDR3 DNA sequence: TGCAGTGCTAGACGAGCGGGTTTCGGCTACGAGCAGTACTTC.

This clonotype occurred many times. This chain links TRBV15 with TRBJ1-2, with a possible D match to TRBD1 (5 bases). V was trimmed by 5 bases and J by 0 bases, leaving 10 bases between them. CDR1 and CDR2 (germline): LNHNV, YYDKDF (reference sequence). The CDR3 runs to 14 residues. CDR3 sequence: CATSRGRANYGYTF. As DNA, the CDR3 is TGTGCCACCAGCCGGGGGAGAGCTAACTATGGCTACACCTTC.

This clonotype was detected only a few times. J is TRBJ1-5 and V is TRBV2, with TRBD1 as a possible D gene (6 bases). The CDR3 contains 13 residues. The germline gives CDR1 SNHLY, CDR2 FYNNEI. V lost 8 bases, J lost 4 bases, and 12 bases lay in between. CDR3: CASQGQGNQPQHF. Written as DNA, the CDR3 is TGTGCCAGCCAGGGCCAGGGGAATCAGCCCCAGCATTTT.

The table lists this clonotype with many counts. The chain employs TRBV7-2 and TRBJ2-5; 8 nucleotides align to TRBD2. V gave up 4 bases and J gave up 4 bases; unmatched junction bases: 11. The CDR3 is 16 residues long. Germline values: CDR1 SGHTA, CDR2 FQGNSA. The CDR3 region has the DNA TGTGCCAGCAGCTCGCGGGCTGGGAGCGGGGGAGAGACCCAGTACTTC. Translating it yields CASSSRAGSGGETQYF.

Comment on this clonotype: A junction end diverges from the germline sequence, so it may reflect a read error. The rearrangement joins TRBV2 to TRBJ2-3; D is unclear. Per the germline V gene, CDR1 is SNHLY and CDR2 is FYNNEI. The CDR3 runs 14 residues. CDR3 coding DNA: TGTGCCAGCCGTGAACTCCCAACATCAGATACGCAGTATTTT. Protein sequence: CASRELPTSDTQYF.

This clonotype was seen repeatedly, ten times or more. The chain has TRBV12-3 or TRBV12-4 and TRBJ1-2; 11 bases are a match to TRBD1. V gave up 5 bases and J gave up 2 bases; unmatched junction bases: 7. The CDR3 runs 16 residues. CDR3 residues: CASSPRRTGGNYGYTF. The DNA of the CDR3 is TGTGCCAGCAGTCCTAGGAGGACAGGGGGCAACTATGGCTACACCTTC.

J is TRBJ2-2 and V is TRBV15; D is perhaps TRBD2 (6 bases). V lost 3 bases and J 0 bases, leaving 11 bases between the germline ends. The CDR3 length is 16 residues. CDR1 and CDR2 (germline): LNHNV, YYDKDF (reference sequence). Here the CDR3 DNA reads TGTGCCACCAGCAGGGCCTCGGGAGCGAACACCGGGGAGCTGTTTTTT. It encodes CATSRASGANTGELFF. The complete variable domain, with remaining parts taken from reference TRBV15 and TRBJ2-2, reads DAMVIQNPRYQVTQFGKPVTLSCSQTLNHNVMYWYQQKSSQAPKLLFHYYDKDFNNEADTPDNFQSRRPNTSFCFLDIRSPGLGDTAMYLCATSRASGANTGELFFGEGSRLTVL.

This clonotype was picked up a small number of times. V usage is TRBV5-1 and J usage is TRBJ2-7; no firm D call. The CDR3 contains 16 residues. Trimming removed 0 bases at V and 0 bases at J, with 13 bases between. The V gene's germline CDR1 is SGHRS and CDR2 YFSETQ. The CDR3 loop reads CASSLGITASSYEQYF. The DNA of the CDR3 is TGCGCCAGCAGCTTGGGAATAACGGCCAGCTCCTACGAGCAGTACTTC. The entire variable domain, with the rest obtained from reference TRBV5-1 and TRBJ2-7, is as follows: KAGVTQTPRYLIKTRGQQVTLSCSPISGHRSVSWYQQTPGQGLQFLFEYFSETQRNKGNFPGRFSGRQFSNSRSEMNVSTLELGDSALYLCASSLGITASSYEQYFGPGTRLTVT.

V usage is TRBV4-2 and J usage is TRBJ1-2; weak D call: TRBD1 (5 bases). Deletions cut 4 bases from V and 2 bases from J, with 14 bases between. Looked up from germline, CDR1 is LGHNA and CDR2 is YNFKEQ. The length of the CDR3 is 15 residues. In DNA, the CDR3 is TGTGCCAGCAGCCCCCCGGGGGAGTACAACTATGGCTACACCTTC. Protein product: CASSPPGEYNYGYTF.

This clonotype was observed a few times. The chain carries TRBV20-1 and TRBJ2-2, with D possibly being TRBD1 or TRBD2 (5 bases each). The germline V gene encodes CDR1 DFQATT and CDR2 SNEGSKA (reference sequence). Trimming took 6 bases from V and 2 from J, leaving 16 bases between them. The length of the CDR3 is 15 residues. The CDR3 sequence: CSAWGTGLNTGELFF. In DNA form, the CDR3 reads TGCAGTGCCTGGGGGACGGGGTTAAACACCGGGGAGCTGTTTTTT.

This clonotype was found many times. This rearrangement joins TRBV28 to TRBJ2-2; D is uncertain. V dropped 7 bases and J dropped 5 bases, with 11 bases sitting between them. This CDR3 comprises 13 residues. Per the germline V gene, CDR1 is MDHEN and CDR2 is SYDVKM. CDR3 in DNA: TGTGCCAGCATACAAGGGTTTACCGGGGAGCTGTTTTTT. Amino acids: CASIQGFTGELFF.

The rearrangement links TRBV2 to TRBJ2-7; no firm D call. Per the germline V gene, CDR1 is SNHLY and CDR2 is FYNNEI. Trimming removed 4 bases from V and 0 bases from J, with 13 bases in between. The CDR3 spans 15 residues. The CDR3 DNA sequence: TGTGCCAGCAGTGGACTCCGACTGGACTCCTACGAGCAGTACTTC. This sequence encodes CASSGLRLDSYEQYF.

The chain carries TRBV20-1 and TRBJ2-5, with D perhaps matching TRBD2 (5 bases). The CDR3 extends over 16 amino acids. The V end lost 6 bases, the J end lost 5 bases, and 25 bases lay between the germline ends. Germline-derived CDR1 and CDR2 are DFQATT and SNEGSKA (reference sequence). As DNA, the CDR3 is TGCAGTGCCCCGTCAAGCGAGGGATGGGTTCGGGAGACCCAGTACTTC. Its protein is CSAPSSEGWVRETQYF.

The rearrangement links TRBV12-3 or TRBV12-4 to TRBJ1-1, with D possibly being TRBD1 (5 bases). V shed 7 bases and J shed 4 bases, with 16 bases lying between them. The CDR3 length is 14 residues. The CDR3 DNA sequence: TGTGCCAGCACCTTAGTAGGGGTCGGCACTGAAGCTTTCTTT. Translated, it gives CASTLVGVGTEAFF.

This clonotype was seen at least ten times. V and J are TRBV12-3 or TRBV12-4 and TRBJ1-2; tentative D call: TRBD1 (6 bases). V was pared by 3 bases and J by 6 bases, with 11 bases between. CDR3 size: 13 residues. The CDR3 coding sequence is TGTGCCAGCAGTTTTGGGGGGGCAGATGGCTACACCTTC. Translated: CASSFGGADGYTF.

There are many counts of this clonotype. V and J are TRBV20-1 and TRBJ1-1; D remains unclear. V was clipped by 3 bases and J by 8 bases, with 10 bases between them. The germline V gene encodes CDR1 DFQATT and CDR2 SNEGSKA (reference sequence). This CDR3 contains 11 residues. The chain's CDR3 is CSARGGREAFF. The CDR3 nucleotides read TGCAGTGCTAGGGGAGGGCGGGAAGCTTTCTTT.

There are many counts of this clonotype. The chain combines TRBV28 with TRBJ1-1; D perhaps matches TRBD1 (6 bases). Germline CDR1 is MDHEN and CDR2 is SYDVKM. The length of the CDR3 is 13 residues. The ends were cut back, 10 bases at V and 0 bases at J, with 12 bases in the middle. The CDR3 spells CATEQGMNTEAFF. CDR3 coding DNA: TGTGCCACGGAACAGGGAATGAACACTGAAGCTTTCTTT.

This clonotype has more than one count but fewer than ten. The chain combines TRBV2 with TRBJ2-7; D is undetermined. Looked up from germline, CDR1 is SNHLY and CDR2 is FYNNEI. Trimming removed 6 bases from V and 2 bases from J, with 14 bases in between. This CDR3 comprises 14 residues. The CDR3 here is CASRKEEATYEQYF. CDR3 bases: TGTGCCAGCAGGAAGGAAGAGGCCACCTACGAGCAGTACTTC.